This T cell receptor beta chain was sequenced during a study of cytomegalovirus exposure and HLA in healthy donors. Study observations and caveats: Analysis performed later showed TCR beta chains linked to HLA being more clonally expanded than equally common others. Another analysis was done later, and it associated roughly 15,000 TCR beta sequences with HLA alleles at 0.05 false discovery rate. Relative to the approximately 700-donor mean, N-insertions were reportedly fewer in an Asian-associated ancestry cluster in a later analysis.

Both 60 Vbeta primers and 13 Jbeta primers went into the PCR. Clones were sequenced by immunoSEQ multiplex PCR, and TCRdb holds only the in-frame ones, with some missing. The sample shows some 140,000 clones, 65% to 85% of them seen only once. With respect to this clone: Its cognate antigen is unknown.

This sequence was found in a middle-aged woman in good health and CMV-seropositive. Sequencing was carried out using PBMCs.

The CDR3, as DNA: TGTGCCATCAGGAGTGGTTGGTCGGACACCGGGGAGCTGTTTTTT. Its protein is CAIRSGWSDTGELFF. The J gene is TRBJ2-2, the V gene TRBV10-3, with D unclear. This CDR3 spans 15 amino acids. V shed 6 bases and J shed 3 bases, with 14 bases lying between them. Looked up from germline, CDR1 is ENHRY and CDR2 is SYGVKD.